This TCR beta chain was sequenced for a study of CD8+CD57+ T cells in acquired aplastic anemia (dated by TCRdb to 2016 to 2019). About the study as a whole: Extracted DNA from sorted CD4+ and CD8+ cells averaged approximately 3 ug, ranging from 0.2 to 27.4 ug. CD8+CD57+ expansion was defined as frequency above the mean frequency observed in healthy subjects.

Genomic DNA served as template for TCR beta VDJ combination and CDR3 sequence profiling. TCR repertoire sequencing was run on an Illumina HiSeq 2000. The study's processing was this. Repertoire assessment relied on Simpson's diversity index, CDR3 size and DJ length profiles, and TRBV/TRBJ rearrangement plots. The immunodominant clone was defined as the most abundant DNA sequence in deep sequencing data. CDR3 amino acid sequences were screened for sharing across subjects and were compared with published repertoires and the VDJdb database. Through fastp at Q25 and MiXCR, TCRdb rebuilt clones from the public reads, retaining in-frame beta chains. Here each entry gathers all rows of one CDR3 protein and keeps the most common genes and DNA. These V and J calls rely on TCRdb rather than the paper's analysis. This sample gives 160,000 or so distinct CDR3 sequences in total; roughly 48% of them show up just once. Less than 3% of the sample is taken by the ten largest.

Overall study outcomes, separate from this receptor: Twenty-nine CD8+ CDR3 sequences were found in both patients and controls but appeared to be highly expressed in patients and within the immunodominant clones of the patients. No significant difference in CD8+ Simpson's diversity was found between patients and healthy controls (P=0.060).

This clonotype has a count of ten or more. The antigen it binds to is not known. It has no much larger one-base neighbor in the sample; base qualities were not kept. Flow cytometry had shown CD8+CD57+ cell expansion in the patients selected for sequencing. Every patient had a diagnosis of severe acquired aplastic anemia based on International Study of Aplastic Anemia and Agranulocytosis and Camitta criteria. No therapy had been received by the patients at the time of blood sampling. In this study, sorted CD4+ and CD8+ T cells from the blood of healthy subjects and of severe aplastic anemia patients had their TCR repertoires deep-sequenced. In the USA, patient enrollment took place under clinicaltrials.gov protocols 00001620, 01623167, 00001397, 00071045, 00081523 and 00961064. Ficoll-Paque density gradient centrifugation was used to isolate peripheral blood mononuclear cells. Before DNA was extracted, CD4+ and CD8+ T cells were sorted using either FACS or magnetic beads.

Sequencing used sorted CD4+, CD8+, or CD8+CD57+ T cells (not recorded which) from PBMCs. The TCR was taken from a human donor with aplastic anemia.

The base sequence is TGCGCCAGCACCTCGGGCAGTGGGAACACCGGGGAGCTGTTTTTT. Its amino acids are CASTSGSGNTGELFF. Recombination joined TRBV5-1 with TRBJ2-2, with no confidently assigned D gene. In the germline V gene, CDR1 corresponds to SGHRS and CDR2 to YFSETQ. The CDR3 covers 15 residues, taking in both the cysteine and the phenylalanine. The entry retains the CDR3 DNA only, 45 bases that are in frame from base 1. The germline ends are 13 bases apart after V is trimmed by 6 bases and J by 1 base.